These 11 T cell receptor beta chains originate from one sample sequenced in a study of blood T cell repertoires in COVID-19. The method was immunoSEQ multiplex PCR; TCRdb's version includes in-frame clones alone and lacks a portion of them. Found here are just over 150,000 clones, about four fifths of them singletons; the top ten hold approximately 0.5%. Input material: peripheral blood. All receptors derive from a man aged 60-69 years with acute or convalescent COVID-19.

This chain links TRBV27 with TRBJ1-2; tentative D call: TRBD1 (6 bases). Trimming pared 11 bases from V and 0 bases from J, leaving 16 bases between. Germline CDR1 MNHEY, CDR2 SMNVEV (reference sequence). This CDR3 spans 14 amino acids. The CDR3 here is CASGGGAPNYGYTF. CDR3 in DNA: TGTGCCTCCGGTGGGGGGGCCCCTAACTATGGCTACACCTTC.

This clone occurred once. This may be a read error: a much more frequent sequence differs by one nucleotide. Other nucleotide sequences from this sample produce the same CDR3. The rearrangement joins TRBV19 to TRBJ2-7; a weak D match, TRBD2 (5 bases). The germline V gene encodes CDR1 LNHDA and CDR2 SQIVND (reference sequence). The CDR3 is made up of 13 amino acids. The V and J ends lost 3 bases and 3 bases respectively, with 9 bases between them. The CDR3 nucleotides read TGTGCCAGTAGTATCGACCGGGACTACGAGCAGTACTTC. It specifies CASSIDRDYEQYF.

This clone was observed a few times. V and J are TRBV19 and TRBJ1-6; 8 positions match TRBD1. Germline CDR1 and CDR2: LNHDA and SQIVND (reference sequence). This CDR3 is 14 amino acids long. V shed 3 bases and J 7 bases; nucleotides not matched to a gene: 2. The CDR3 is CASSMQGANSPLHF. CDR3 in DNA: TGTGCCAGTAGTATGCAGGGGGCAAATTCACCCCTCCACTTT.

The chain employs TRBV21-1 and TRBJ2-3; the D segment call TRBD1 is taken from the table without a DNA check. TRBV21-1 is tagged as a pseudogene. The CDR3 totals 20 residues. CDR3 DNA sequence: TGTGCCAGCAGCAAAGCTACGGAGAAGGGGGCCCCCCCTAGGACAGATACGCAGTATTTT. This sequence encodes CASSKATEKGAPPRTDTQYF.

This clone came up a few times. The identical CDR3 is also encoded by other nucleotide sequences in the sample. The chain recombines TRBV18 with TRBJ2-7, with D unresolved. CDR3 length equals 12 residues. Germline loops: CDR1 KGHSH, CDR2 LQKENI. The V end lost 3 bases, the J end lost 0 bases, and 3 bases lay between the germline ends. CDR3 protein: CASSPSSYEQYF. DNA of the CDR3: TGTGCCAGCTCACCGAGCTCCTACGAGCAGTACTTC.

The CDR3 reads CASSVTLGLAGFSEQYF. CDR3 bases: TGTGCCAGCAGCGTGACCCTCGGACTAGCGGGATTCTCCGAGCAGTACTTC. The genes are TRBV9 and TRBJ2-7, with 12 positions matching TRBD2. Germline CDR1 is SGDLS and CDR2 is YYNGEE. The CDR3 runs to 17 residues. J was trimmed by 6 bases and V by 2 bases; bases with no gene match: 12.

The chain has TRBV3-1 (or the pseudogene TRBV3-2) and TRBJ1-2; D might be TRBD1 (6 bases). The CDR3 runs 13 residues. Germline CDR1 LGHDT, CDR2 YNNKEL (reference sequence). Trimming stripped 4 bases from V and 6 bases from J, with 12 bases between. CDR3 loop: CASSPGGSDGYTF. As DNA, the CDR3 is TGTGCCAGCAGCCCGGGGGGCTCGGATGGCTACACCTTC.

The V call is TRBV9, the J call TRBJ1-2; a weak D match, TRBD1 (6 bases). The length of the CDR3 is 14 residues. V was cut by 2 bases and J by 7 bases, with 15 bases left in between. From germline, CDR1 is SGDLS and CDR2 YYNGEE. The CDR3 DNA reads TGTGCCAGCAGCGTTGGGACTACAGGGACTGGCTACACCTTC. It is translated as CASSVGTTGTGYTF.

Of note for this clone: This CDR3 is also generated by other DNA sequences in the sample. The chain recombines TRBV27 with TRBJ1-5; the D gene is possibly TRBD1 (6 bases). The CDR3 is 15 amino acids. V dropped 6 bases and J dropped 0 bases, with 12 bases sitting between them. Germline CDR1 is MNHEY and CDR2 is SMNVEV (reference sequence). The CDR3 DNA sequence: TGTGCCAGCAGAACACAGGGTTATAGCAATCAGCCCCAGCATTTT. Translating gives CASRTQGYSNQPQHF.

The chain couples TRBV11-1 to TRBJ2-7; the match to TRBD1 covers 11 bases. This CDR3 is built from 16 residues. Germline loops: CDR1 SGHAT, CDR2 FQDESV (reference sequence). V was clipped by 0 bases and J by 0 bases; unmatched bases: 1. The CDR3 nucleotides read TGTGCCAGCAGCTTAGCAGGGACAGGGGGCTCCTACGAGCAGTACTTC. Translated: CASSLAGTGGSYEQYF.

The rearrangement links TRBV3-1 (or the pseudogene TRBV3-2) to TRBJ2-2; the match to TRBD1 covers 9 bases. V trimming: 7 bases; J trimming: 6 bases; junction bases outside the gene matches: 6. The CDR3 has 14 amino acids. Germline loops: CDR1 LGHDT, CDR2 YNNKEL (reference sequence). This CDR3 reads CASKRDRDSGELFF. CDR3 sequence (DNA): TGTGCCAGCAAACGGGACAGGGATTCCGGGGAGCTGTTTTTT.